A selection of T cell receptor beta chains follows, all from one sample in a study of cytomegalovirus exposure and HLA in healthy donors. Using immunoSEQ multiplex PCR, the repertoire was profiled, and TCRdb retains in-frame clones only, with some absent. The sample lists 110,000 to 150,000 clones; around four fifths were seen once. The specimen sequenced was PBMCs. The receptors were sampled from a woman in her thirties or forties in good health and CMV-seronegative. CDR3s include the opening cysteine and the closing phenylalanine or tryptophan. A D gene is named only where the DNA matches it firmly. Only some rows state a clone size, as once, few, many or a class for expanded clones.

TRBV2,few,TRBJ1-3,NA,TGTGCCACCAAATCCTACAGGGAATTGGACACCATATATTTT,CATKSYRELDTIYF
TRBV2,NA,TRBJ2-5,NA,TGTGCCAGCAGTTACGGAGGGGGCGAGGTAGAGACCCAGTACTTC,CASSYGGGEVETQYF
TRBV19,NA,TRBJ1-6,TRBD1,TGTGCCGGCGGGACAGGGAATTCACCCCTCCACTTT,CAGGTGNSPLHF
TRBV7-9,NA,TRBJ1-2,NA,TGTGCCAGCAGCTTAGCCGCTTTAGACTATGGCTACACCTTC,CASSLAALDYGYTF
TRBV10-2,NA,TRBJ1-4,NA,TGCGCCAGCAGCCCAAGGGTAGTCAGGGATGAAAAACTGTTTTTT,CASSPRVVRDEKLFF
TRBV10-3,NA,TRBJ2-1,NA,TGTGCCATCAGTGCAGGGGACTCCTACAATGAGCAGTTCTTC,CAISAGDSYNEQFF
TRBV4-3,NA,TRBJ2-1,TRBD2,TGCGCCAGCAGCCAAGATCCCAGCGGGAGTCCCTACAATGAGCAGTTCTTC,CASSQDPSGSPYNEQFF
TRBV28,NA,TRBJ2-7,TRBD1,TGTGCCAGCAGTCCAGGGGGGACAGGGTCCTACGAGCAGTACTTC,CASSPGGTGSYEQYF
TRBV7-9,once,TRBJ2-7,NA,TGTGCCAGCAGCTTACCGGGAGTTACCGCCTACGAGCAGTACTTC,CASSLPGVTAYEQYF
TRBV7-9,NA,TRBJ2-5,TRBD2,TGTGCCAGCAGCTTACTAGCGGGAGGCGCCGTAGAGACCCAGTACTTC,CASSLLAGGAVETQYF
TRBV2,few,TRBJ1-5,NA,TGTGCCAGCAGCTCCTCGGCGGGTAATCAGCCCCAGCATTTT,CASSSSAGNQPQHF
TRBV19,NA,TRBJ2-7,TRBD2,TGTGCCAGTAGTATGCGGGGGAACTACGAGCAGTACTTC,CASSMRGNYEQYF
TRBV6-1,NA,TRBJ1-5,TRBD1,TGTGCCAGCAGTGGTACAGGGGGCCGTAATCAGCCCCAGCATTTT,CASSGTGGRNQPQHF
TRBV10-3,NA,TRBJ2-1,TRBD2,TGTGCCATCAGGGGACTAGCGGGAGATAGCTTCTTC,CAIRGLAGDSFF
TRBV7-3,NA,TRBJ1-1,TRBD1,TGTGCCAGCAGCCCAAGGGGCAGGGGGTGGACTGAAGCTTTCTTT,CASSPRGRGWTEAFF
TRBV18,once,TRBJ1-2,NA,TGTGCCAGCTCACCTCCCGGGAGGGGCGGCTATGGCTACACCTTC,CASSPPGRGGYGYTF
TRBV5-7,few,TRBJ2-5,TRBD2,TGTGCCAGCAGTTCACTAGCGGGAGTTCGGGAGACCCAGTACTTC,CASSSLAGVRETQYF
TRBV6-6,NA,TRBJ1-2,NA,TGTGCCAGCAGTTACTCAAGGGGTAACTATGGCTACACCTTC,CASSYSRGNYGYTF